This T cell receptor beta chain was captured in a study of shared clonotypes between healthy human individuals. Naive CD8 cells were CD45RO-negative, positively selected for CCR7, excluding terminally differentiated effector memory CD45RA+ cells. Donors were healthy HIV-negative adults without recently reported acute infections or vaccinations. General study results and limits: The researchers took only blood, and tissue repertoires probably look different. Memory subsets generally showed lower estimated richness than naive subsets. Naive CD4 clonotypes were shared across a few donors at roughly 5%.

As for this clone: Its antigen remains unidentified. Other nucleotide sequences in the sample specify the same CDR3.

V shed 2 bases and J shed 0 bases, with 3 bases lying between them. The CDR3 is 13 residues long. CDR1 SGHTA and CDR2 FQGTGA come from the germline V gene. Method: immunoSEQ multiplex PCR; TCRdb's copy keeps in-frame clones and lacks some. The sample holds 700,000 to 950,000 clones, roughly 96% seen once. The rearrangement uses TRBV7-3 and TRBJ2-3; D remains ambiguous. The receptor's source is a man younger than 45 in good health. The sequenced material came from naive CD8+ T cells sorted from blood. The CDR3 region has the DNA TGTGCCAGCAGCTTAGCGAGCACAGATACGCAGTATTTT. Protein sequence: CASSLASTDTQYF.